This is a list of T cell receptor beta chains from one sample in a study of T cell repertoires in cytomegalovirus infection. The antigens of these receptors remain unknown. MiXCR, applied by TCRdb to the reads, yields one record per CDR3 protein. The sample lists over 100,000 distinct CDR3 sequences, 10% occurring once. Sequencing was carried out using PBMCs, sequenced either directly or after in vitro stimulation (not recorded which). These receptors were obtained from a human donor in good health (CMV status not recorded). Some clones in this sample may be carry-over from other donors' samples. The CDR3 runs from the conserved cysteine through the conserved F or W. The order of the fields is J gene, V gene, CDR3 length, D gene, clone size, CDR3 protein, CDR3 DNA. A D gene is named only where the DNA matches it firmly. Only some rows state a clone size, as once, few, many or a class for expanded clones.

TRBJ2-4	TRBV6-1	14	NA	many	CASRLGLGKNIQYF	TGTGCCAGCAGACTTGGACTGGGCAAAAACATTCAGTACTTC
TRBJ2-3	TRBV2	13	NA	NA	CASEPGGTDTQYF	TGTGCCAGCGAACCAGGAGGGACAGATACGCAGTATTTT
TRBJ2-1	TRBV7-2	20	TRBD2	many	CASSLAFSTSGRALHNEQFF	TGTGCCAGCAGCTTAGCGTTCTCGACTAGCGGGAGGGCCCTGCACAATGAGCAGTTCTTC
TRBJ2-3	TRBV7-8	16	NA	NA	CASSFPRDEGTDTQYF	TGTGCCAGCAGCTTCCCTAGGGACGAGGGAACAGATACGCAGTATTTT
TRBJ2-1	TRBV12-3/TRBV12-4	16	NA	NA	CASSFGGQYRAGEQFF	TGTGCCAGCAGTTTTGGGGGACAATACAGAGCGGGGGAGCAGTTCTTC
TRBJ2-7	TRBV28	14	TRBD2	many	CATQASGSLYEQYF	TGTGCCACGCAAGCTAGCGGGAGTTTGTACGAGCAGTACTTC
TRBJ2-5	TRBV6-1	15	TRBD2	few	CASTLGLAGEETQYF	TGTGCCAGCACCCTCGGACTAGCGGGAGAGGAGACCCAGTACTTC
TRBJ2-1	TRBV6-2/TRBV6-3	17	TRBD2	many	CASSLPGLATSYNEQFF	TGTGCCAGCAGTTTGCCGGGACTAGCGACCTCCTACAATGAGCAGTTCTTC
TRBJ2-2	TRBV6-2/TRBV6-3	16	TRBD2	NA	CASRKTSGGITGELFF	TGTGCCAGCAGAAAGACTAGCGGAGGGATCACCGGGGAGCTGTTTTTT
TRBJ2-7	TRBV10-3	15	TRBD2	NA	CAIRMTSGSNHEQYF	TGTGCCATCAGGATGACTAGCGGGAGTAACCACGAGCAGTACTTC
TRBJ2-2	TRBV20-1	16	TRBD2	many	CSARVAGTKNTGELFF	TGCAGTGCTAGAGTCGCCGGGACTAAGAACACCGGGGAGCTGTTTTTT
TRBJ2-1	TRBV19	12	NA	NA	CASSIVGSGQFF	TGTGCCAGTAGTATAGTGGGGAGTGGGCAGTTCTTC
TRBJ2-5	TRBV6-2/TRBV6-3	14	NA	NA	CASTIRGTKKTQYF	TGTGCCAGCACCATCAGGGGAACAAAGAAGACCCAGTACTTC
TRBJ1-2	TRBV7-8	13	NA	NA	CASSLAVNYGYTF	TGTGCCAGCAGCTTAGCGGTAAACTATGGCTACACCTTC
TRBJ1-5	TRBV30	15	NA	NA	CAWSRGRGSDTPQHF	TGTGCCTGGAGCCGGGGGAGGGGATCGGATACGCCCCAGCATTTT
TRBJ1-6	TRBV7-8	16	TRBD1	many	CASSSYRDRGNSPLHF	TGTGCCAGCAGCTCGTACCGGGACAGGGGTAATTCACCCCTCCACTTT
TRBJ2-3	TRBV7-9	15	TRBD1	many	CASSRQGIARDTQYF	TGTGCCAGCAGTCGACAGGGGATTGCGCGAGATACGCAGTATTTT
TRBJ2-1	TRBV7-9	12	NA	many	CASSQDSPEQFF	TGTGCCAGCAGTCAGGACTCGCCTGAGCAGTTCTTC
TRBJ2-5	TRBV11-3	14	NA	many	CASSLDAGGETQYF	TGTGCCAGCAGCTTAGATGCAGGGGGGGAGACCCAGTACTTC
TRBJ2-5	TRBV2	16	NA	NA	CASSEAIGTTAETQYF	TGTGCCAGCAGTGAAGCAATAGGGACCACAGCGGAGACCCAGTACTTC
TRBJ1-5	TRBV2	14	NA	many	CASKGGRSNQPQHF	TGTGCCAGCAAGGGGGGGAGGAGCAATCAGCCCCAGCATTTT
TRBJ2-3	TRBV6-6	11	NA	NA	CASRTGLAQYF	TGTGCCAGCAGGACTGGACTCGCGCAGTATTTT
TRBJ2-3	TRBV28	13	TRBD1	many	CASWTGVEDTQYF	TGTGCCAGCTGGACAGGGGTAGAAGATACGCAGTATTTT
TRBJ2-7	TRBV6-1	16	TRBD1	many	CASSVGDRPSSYEQYF	TGTGCCAGCAGTGTGGGGGACAGACCTTCGTCCTACGAGCAGTACTTC
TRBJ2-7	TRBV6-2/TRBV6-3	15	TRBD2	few	CASSKLRLAGSEQYF	TGTGCCAGCAGCAAACTGAGACTAGCGGGAAGCGAGCAGTACTTC
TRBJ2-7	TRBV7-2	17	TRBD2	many	CASSLSVGLAASAEQYF	TGTGCCAGCAGCCTCTCCGTAGGACTAGCGGCCTCCGCGGAGCAGTACTTC
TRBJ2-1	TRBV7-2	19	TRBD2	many	CASSLERPGLAGGPSEQFF	TGTGCCAGCAGCTTAGAAAGACCGGGACTAGCGGGAGGGCCTAGTGAGCAGTTCTTC
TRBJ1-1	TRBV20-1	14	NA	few	CSARDRPGWREAFF	TGCAGTGCTAGAGATCGCCCAGGCTGGCGAGAAGCTTTCTTT
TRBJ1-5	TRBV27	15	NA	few	CASSLVRSSNQPQHF	TGTGCCAGCAGTTTGGTTCGGTCTAGCAATCAGCCCCAGCATTTT
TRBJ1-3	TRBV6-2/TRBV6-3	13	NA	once	CASTQEFGNTIYF	TGTGCCAGCACCCAAGAGTTTGGAAACACCATATATTTT
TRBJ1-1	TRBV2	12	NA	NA	CVRSDGNTEAFF	TGTGTCAGGAGTGACGGAAACACTGAAGCTTTCTTT
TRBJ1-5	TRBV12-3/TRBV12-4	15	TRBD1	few	CASSQTGAGNQPQHF	TGTGCCAGCAGCCAAACAGGGGCCGGCAATCAGCCCCAGCATTTT
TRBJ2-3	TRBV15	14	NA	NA	CATSVLVGSDTQYF	TGTGCCACCAGTGTGCTGGTGGGGTCAGATACGCAGTATTTT